The 20 T cell receptor beta chains below all came from one sample that was sequenced in a study of a mutant IDH1 vaccine in newly diagnosed glioma. This table comes from immunoSEQ multiplex PCR, and its TCRdb copy is limited to in-frame clones, with some not included. The data hold around 30,000 clones, with over 85% observed a single time. No antigen is known for these receptors. Time point here: week 47, end of study. A single vaccine dose contained 300 ug of mutant IDH1 20-mer peptide, and topical imiquimod was used with it. Sequencing was performed on PBMCs, taken from a glioma patient whose treatment included an IDH1 peptide vaccine. The receptor source for this set is a man in his forties or fifties with glioma.

This chain uses TRBV7-2 with TRBJ2-5, with 15 bases aligning to TRBD2. The J call is doubtful: the DNA matches TRBJ2-7 better. CDR1 and CDR2 from the germline V gene are SGHTA and FQGNSA. CDR3 size: 18 residues. The chain's CDR3 is CASSRTSGRAWGSYEQYF. DNA of the CDR3: TGTGCCAGCAGCCGGACTAGCGGGAGGGCGTGGGGCTCCTACGAGCAGTACTTC.

V gene TRBV10-3 combines with J gene TRBJ2-1; TRBD1 is a possible D gene (5 bases). CDR3 length: 12 amino acids. V was pared by 3 bases and J by 8 bases, with 8 bases between. CDR1 is ENHRY and CDR2 is SYGVKD in the germline V gene. Here the CDR3 reads CAISDRGDEQFF. The CDR3 bases are TGTGCCATCAGTGATAGGGGTGATGAGCAGTTCTTC.

The chain links TRBV2 to TRBJ1-2; 9 nucleotides agree with TRBD1. CDR1 is SNHLY, CDR2 FYNNEI, per germline. Losses at the gene ends were 11 bases for V and 8 bases for J; bases not matched to a gene: 6. The CDR3 length is 11 residues. In DNA form, the CDR3 reads TGTGCCGGGGGACAGGGCCGCGGCTACACCTTC. Its translation is CAGGQGRGYTF.

The chain is built from TRBV5-1 and TRBJ1-1; the D is unclear. The ends were cut back, 0 bases at V and 5 bases at J, with 8 bases in the middle. This CDR3 is 13 amino acids long. The germline gives CDR1 SGHRS, CDR2 YFSETQ. The CDR3 loop reads CASSLASGTEAFF. The CDR3, as DNA: TGCGCCAGCAGCTTGGCCTCGGGTACTGAAGCTTTCTTT.

The V gene is TRBV6-1, the J gene TRBJ2-1; 7 positions match TRBD2. J gave up 15 bases and V 3 bases, and 20 bases lay outside the gene matches. CDR1 and CDR2 from the germline V gene are MNHNS and SASEGT. The CDR3 runs 16 residues. CDR3 DNA: TGTGCCAGCAGTGATACCCTCCGGGACTACTATACCCCGCTGTTCTTC. This sequence encodes CASSDTLRDYYTPLFF.

V is TRBV28 and J is TRBJ1-1; TRBD1 matches at 12 bases. The CDR3 covers 16 residues. V shed 2 bases and J 6 bases; nucleotides not matched to a gene: 7. Germline lookup yields CDR1 MDHEN and CDR2 SYDVKM. The chain's CDR3 is CASSLTDGTGGSEAFF. For the CDR3, the DNA is TGTGCCAGCAGTTTAACGGATGGGACAGGGGGCTCTGAAGCTTTCTTT. The entire variable domain, with the rest obtained from reference TRBV28 and TRBJ1-1, is as follows: DVKVTQSSRYLVKRTGEKVFLECVQDMDHENMFWYRQDPGLGLRLIYFSYDVKMKEKGDIPEGYSVSREKKERFSLILESASTNQTSMYLCASSLTDGTGGSEAFFGQGTRLTVV.

This clone was observed a handful of times. The genes are TRBV4-2 and TRBJ2-3, with D maybe TRBD1 (5 bases). CDR1 LGHNA and CDR2 YNFKEQ come from the germline V gene. Trimming removed 2 bases at V and 5 bases at J, with 14 bases between. CDR3 length equals 15 residues. The CDR3 reads CASSQTGGVGDTQYF. The DNA for the CDR3 is TGTGCCAGCAGCCAAACAGGTGGAGTGGGAGATACGCAGTATTTT.

The V gene is TRBV5-1, the J gene TRBJ1-1; TRBD1 aligns across 7 bases. The CDR3 consists of 14 residues. Germline lookup yields CDR1 SGHRS and CDR2 YFSETQ. The V and J ends lost 3 bases and 6 bases, in that order; junction bases with no gene match: 8. The CDR3 reads CASSSQPTGAEAFF. The DNA for the CDR3 is TGCGCCAGCAGCTCGCAGCCCACAGGGGCTGAAGCTTTCTTT.

This rearrangement joins TRBV19 to TRBJ1-1; D may be TRBD1 (5 bases). V lost 3 bases, J lost 4 bases, and 9 bases lay in between. This CDR3 has 13 amino acids. Germline V lookup: CDR1 LNHDA, CDR2 SQIVND (reference sequence). For the CDR3, the DNA is TGTGCCAGTAGTATCCAGGGTAGCACTGAAGCTTTCTTT. Encoded protein: CASSIQGSTEAFF. The full variable domain, with the rest looked up from reference TRBV19 and TRBJ1-1, is DGGITQSPKYLFRKEGQNVTLSCEQNLNHDAMYWYRQDPGQGLRLIYYSQIVNDFQKGDIAEGYSVSREKKESFPLTVTSAQKNPTAFYLCASSIQGSTEAFFGQGTRLTVV.

The genes are TRBV7-5 and TRBJ2-5; the D call of TRBD2 is as the table states it, not checked on the DNA. TRBV7-5 is deemed a pseudogene. This CDR3 is built from 18 residues. CDR3 in amino acids: CVRSLGLIGLANPETQYF. CDR3 coding DNA: TGTGTCAGAAGCTTAGGGTTGATCGGACTAGCGAATCCGGAGACCCAGTACTTC.

The chain joins TRBV28 to TRBJ2-1, with 8 bases matching TRBD1. CDR3 length equals 16 residues. The V and J ends lost 6 bases and 9 bases, in that order; junction bases with no gene match: 16. The V gene's germline CDR1 is MDHEN and CDR2 SYDVKM. The CDR3 protein is CASSVPGQVITSEQFF. CDR3 nucleotide sequence: TGTGCCAGCAGCGTACCGGGACAGGTGATTACAAGTGAGCAGTTCTTC.

The rearrangement links TRBV7-2 to TRBJ2-5; tentative D call: TRBD1 (6 bases). Trimming removed 2 bases from V and 2 bases from J, with 9 bases in between. The CDR3 totals 14 residues. The V gene's germline CDR1 is SGHTA and CDR2 FQGNSA. For the CDR3, the DNA is TGTGCCAGCAGCTTACTTAGGGGGCAAGAGACCCAGTACTTC. Translated, it gives CASSLLRGQETQYF.

This clone occurred once. The genes are TRBV18 and TRBJ2-4; tentatively, D is TRBD2 (5 bases). The germline V and J ends were trimmed by 3 bases and 4 bases, with 13 bases remaining between them. This CDR3 contains 15 residues. Looked up from germline, CDR1 is KGHSH and CDR2 is LQKENI. The chain's CDR3 is CASSPLAGVKNIQYF. The CDR3 DNA reads as TGTGCCAGCTCACCGCTTGCCGGGGTGAAAAACATTCAGTACTTC.

J is TRBJ2-5 and V is TRBV10-3; 10 bases are shared with TRBD1. The trim removed 0 bases at V and 11 bases at J, leaving 21 bases unmatched. The CDR3 is 19 amino acids. Germline loops: CDR1 ENHRY, CDR2 SYGVKD. CDR3 sequence: CAISESRDRGPSGVREQYF. For the CDR3, the DNA is TGTGCCATCAGTGAGTCGCGGGACAGGGGCCCCTCGGGGGTGAGAGAGCAGTACTTC.

This chain uses TRBV5-1 with TRBJ1-2, with D perhaps TRBD1 (5 bases). The CDR3 has 12 amino acids. The germline gives CDR1 SGHRS, CDR2 YFSETQ. The V and J ends lost 3 bases and 8 bases respectively, with 11 bases between them. CDR3 in amino acids: CASSSEGRGYTF. DNA for the CDR3: TGCGCCAGCAGCTCGGAGGGGAGAGGCTACACCTTC.

This clone has a single count. V gene TRBV27 combines with J gene TRBJ2-3; D is unclear. The CDR3 length is 11 residues. The germline V gene has CDR1 MNHEY and CDR2 SMNVEV (reference sequence). Trimming left V 6 bases short and J 8 bases short, with 9 bases between. The CDR3 spells CASRIRGTQYF. DNA for the CDR3: TGTGCCAGCAGAATACGTGGTACGCAGTATTTT.

This sequence joins TRBV7-2 and TRBJ2-5; no reliable D call. Trimming took off 2 bases at V and 3 bases at J, with 7 bases between the two ends. Looked up from germline, CDR1 is SGHTA and CDR2 is FQGNSA. The CDR3 length is 13 residues. The CDR3 region is CASSLLGKETQYF. The CDR3 DNA follows: TGTGCCAGCAGCTTACTAGGAAAAGAGACCCAGTACTTC.

The chain carries TRBV7-9 and TRBJ1-2, with TRBD1 matching 7 bases. CDR3 length: 13 amino acids. The trim removed 1 base at V and 4 bases at J, leaving 0 bases unmatched. Germline V CDR1 and CDR2: SEHNR, FQNEAQ (reference sequence). In nucleotides, the CDR3 is TGTGCCAGCAGCTTAGGACAGGGCTATGGCTACACCTTC. This codes for CASSLGQGYGYTF.

The genes are TRBV9 and TRBJ1-4; a weak D match, TRBD1 (5 bases). The germline CDR1 and CDR2 sequences are SGDLS and YYNGEE. The CDR3 is made up of 16 amino acids. Trimming pared 0 bases from V and 5 bases from J, leaving 14 bases between. In nucleotides, the CDR3 is TGTGCCAGCAGCGTAGATTCAGGCAGGGAAAATGAAAAACTGTTTTTT. As protein: CASSVDSGRENEKLFF. Filled out from reference TRBV9 and TRBJ1-4, the complete variable domain reads DSGVTQTPKHLITATGQRVTLRCSPRSGDLSVYWYQQSLDQGLQFLIQYYNGEERAKGNILERFSAQQFPDLHSELNLSSLELGDSALYFCASSVDSGRENEKLFFGSGTQLSVL.

CDR3 sequence (DNA): TGTGCCAGCGTAGGGGGTTTCACTGAAGCTTTCTTT. Encoded protein: CASVGGFTEAFF. The V and J genes are TRBV27 and TRBJ1-1; tentative D call: TRBD1 (6 bases). V shed 8 bases and J shed 4 bases, with 11 bases lying between them. Per the germline V gene, CDR1 is MNHEY and CDR2 is SMNVEV (reference sequence). The CDR3 covers 12 residues.